Shown below are 26 T cell receptor beta chains from a single sample sequenced in a study of T-cell memory formation after mild COVID-19. TCRdb passed the 5' RACE reads through MiXCR, listing each CDR3 protein once. The data hold hundreds of thousands of distinct CDR3 sequences, with roughly 22% observed a single time. Input material: PBMCs or a T cell subset sorted from them (not recorded which). The receptors shown here come from an adult woman who had mild COVID-19 (a few samples of this study predate the infection). Cell type and time point are not known.

J is TRBJ1-1 and V is TRBV10-3, with D unclear. The ends were cut back, 6 bases at V and 1 base at J, with 6 bases in the middle. This CDR3 region has 12 residues. Looked up from germline, CDR1 is ENHRY and CDR2 is SYGVKD. DNA of the CDR3: TGTGCCATCAGGAACGCGAACACTGAAGCTTTCTTT. Its protein product is CAIRNANTEAFF.

This rearrangement joins TRBV24-1 to TRBJ2-2; no clear D. Germline assignment: CDR1 KGHDR and CDR2 SFDVKD. V dropped 3 bases and J dropped 5 bases, with 9 bases sitting between them. This CDR3 spans 14 amino acids. CDR3 sequence: CATSDPALTGELFF. CDR3 in DNA: TGTGCCACCAGTGATCCGGCACTGACCGGGGAGCTGTTTTTT.

This clonotype was observed a handful of times. The chain uses TRBV12-3 or TRBV12-4 and TRBJ2-7, with TRBD1 as a possible D gene (7 bases). The V end was cut by 4 bases, the J end by 5 bases, with 12 bases between. The CDR3 runs 13 residues. This chain's CDR3 is CASSSRGAHEQYF. The CDR3 DNA is TGTGCCAGCAGTTCCAGGGGGGCCCACGAGCAGTACTTC.

This clonotype has more than one count but fewer than ten. The chain employs TRBV27 and TRBJ2-7, with D perhaps matching TRBD1 (6 bases). Germline CDR1 MNHEY, CDR2 SMNVEV (reference sequence). This CDR3 contains 14 residues. V was clipped by 3 bases and J by 5 bases, with 14 bases between them. Written as DNA, the CDR3 is TGTGCCAGCAGTTTGGGCCAGGGGCCCCACGAGCAGTACTTC. Residues: CASSLGQGPHEQYF.

Only a few counts were recorded for this clonotype. V gene TRBV3-1 combines with J gene TRBJ2-5; D is unresolved. The CDR3 spans 16 residues. V was pared by 3 bases and J by 4 bases, with 18 bases between. Germline V gene data show CDR1 as LGHDT and CDR2 as YNNKEL (reference sequence). The CDR3 DNA follows: TGTGCCAGCAGCCACGAATCGTCGCGAACTATAGAGACCCAGTACTTC. Translating gives CASSHESSRTIETQYF.

The chain couples TRBV20-1 to TRBJ2-3; 16 bases map to TRBD2. The germline CDR1 and CDR2 sequences are DFQATT and SNEGSKA (reference sequence). J was trimmed by 4 bases and V by 2 bases; bases with no gene match: 3. This CDR3 is built from 16 residues. The CDR3 nucleotides read TGCAGTGCTAGACGAGGGACTAGCGGGAGGGCAGATACGCAGTATTTT. It is translated as CSARRGTSGRADTQYF.

CDR3 nucleotide sequence: TGTGCCAGCAGCGCACCCGACAGGGTTGAGGGCTACACCTTC. Translating gives CASSAPDRVEGYTF. The chain couples TRBV9 to TRBJ1-2, with TRBD1 identical over 7 bases. CDR3 length: 14 residues. V shed 3 bases, J shed 8 bases, and the junction held 10 bases outside the gene matches. CDR1 and CDR2 from the germline V gene are SGDLS and YYNGEE.

The chain joins TRBV7-9 to TRBJ1-6; tentative D call: TRBD1 (6 bases). V lost 7 bases and J lost 10, with 23 bases in between. Germline V lookup: CDR1 SEHNR, CDR2 FQNEAQ (reference sequence). The CDR3 contains 16 residues. The chain's CDR3 is CASTPRGVPGSSPLHF. DNA for the CDR3: TGTGCCAGCACCCCCAGGGGCGTCCCCGGCAGCTCACCCCTCCACTTT.

This clonotype has more than one count but fewer than ten. The J gene is TRBJ1-5, the V gene TRBV19; D not certain. Germline V gives CDR1 LNHDA, CDR2 SQIVND (reference sequence). Trimming pared 1 base from V and 6 bases from J, leaving 10 bases between. The CDR3 has 14 amino acids. As DNA, the CDR3 is TGTGCCAGTAGTATAGTTGGTGTAATTCAGCCCCAGCATTTT. Its translation: CASSIVGVIQPQHF.

This clonotype was seen more than once but under ten times. This rearrangement joins TRBV29-1 to TRBJ2-5; D not resolved. Trimming removed 4 bases from V and 10 bases from J, with 13 bases in between. Germline V gene sequence: CDR1 SQVTM, CDR2 ANQGSEA. There are 11 residues in the CDR3. CDR3 sequence (DNA): TGCAGCGTTGGACATACTAAGGACCAGTACTTC. Amino acid sequence: CSVGHTKDQYF.

The chain has TRBV15 and TRBJ2-7; TRBD2 aligns across 9 bases. With V trimmed by 5 bases and J by 3 bases, 11 bases remained unmatched. The CDR3 has 16 amino acids. Germline loops: CDR1 LNHNV, CDR2 YYDKDF (reference sequence). The CDR3, as DNA: TGTGCCACCAGCCGCAGGGGTCTAGCGGGGAGCTACGAGCAGTACTTC. Its translation: CATSRRGLAGSYEQYF.

This chain connects TRBV7-3 to TRBJ1-1, with a tentative D call TRBD1 (5 bases). Per germline, CDR1 SGHTA and CDR2 FQGTGA. Between the trimmed V and J ends, which lost 3 bases and 1 base, there was a span of 9 bases. The CDR3 spans 14 residues. CDR3 residues: CASSFMGPNTEAFF. CDR3 nucleotides: TGTGCCAGCAGCTTTATGGGACCGAACACTGAAGCTTTCTTT.

The V and J genes are TRBV29-1 and TRBJ1-1, with TRBD1 matching over 7 bases. The germline V gene has CDR1 SQVTM and CDR2 ANQGSEA. The J segment lost 5 bases and the V segment lost 4 bases, leaving 10 bases of the junction unmatched. This CDR3 contains 14 residues. CDR3 nucleotides: TGCAGCGTTGGACTCACAGGGGAGGTGACTGAAGCTTTCTTT. Translated: CSVGLTGEVTEAFF.

This clonotype was counted many times. The rearrangement joins TRBV7-9 to TRBJ2-4, with 10 bases aligning to TRBD2. After removal of 7 bases from V and 10 bases from J, the junction contained 13 bases not matched to a gene. The CDR3 runs to 15 residues. CDR1 and CDR2 from the germline V gene are SEHNR and FQNEAQ (reference sequence). The CDR3 nucleotides are TGTGCCAGCAACACCGCACTAGCGGGAAGGGGGATTCAGTACTTC. It encodes CASNTALAGRGIQYF.

This clonotype showed up just a few times. V and J are TRBV7-6 and TRBJ2-1, with 9 bases lining up with TRBD1. The CDR3 is 15 amino acids. J was trimmed by 6 bases and V by 3 bases; bases with no gene match: 6. The germline gives CDR1 SGHVS, CDR2 FNYEAQ. CDR3 protein: CASSFTGTGSNEQFF. The CDR3 region has the DNA TGTGCCAGCAGCTTCACCGGGACAGGGAGCAATGAGCAGTTCTTC.

The rearrangement joins TRBV12-3 or TRBV12-4 to TRBJ2-3; weak D call: TRBD1 (6 bases). V lost 3 bases to trimming and J lost 1 base, with 8 bases between them. The CDR3 is made up of 14 amino acids. The DNA for the CDR3 is TGTGCCAGCAGTTTCCAGGGGCGCACAGATACGCAGTATTTT. Its protein product is CASSFQGRTDTQYF.

This clonotype appeared many times. J is TRBJ2-7 and V is TRBV4-1, with D tentatively TRBD2 (5 bases). The germline V gene has CDR1 MGHRA and CDR2 YSYEKL. Trimming stripped 1 base from V and 5 bases from J, with 9 bases between. The CDR3 is made up of 13 amino acids. CDR3 residues: CASSQGFGDEQYF. The CDR3 bases are TGCGCCAGCAGCCAAGGTTTCGGGGACGAGCAGTACTTC.

The genes are TRBV3-1 and TRBJ2-7; no clear D. V lost 2 bases, J lost 3 bases, and 23 bases lay in between. The CDR3 totals 18 residues. Germline V gene data show CDR1 as LGHDT and CDR2 as YNNKEL (reference sequence). This chain's CDR3 is CASSQWVLSSPKFYEQYF. CDR3 sequence (DNA): TGTGCCAGCAGCCAATGGGTTCTCTCCTCCCCAAAGTTCTACGAGCAGTACTTC.

This clonotype was seen at least ten times. The chain recombines TRBV10-3 with TRBJ2-6; unclear D gene. The CDR3 consists of 15 residues. Germline CDR1 is ENHRY and CDR2 is SYGVKD. The V end was cut by 6 bases, the J end by 0 bases, with 9 bases between. In DNA, the CDR3 is TGTGCCATCAGGGGTGACCTCTCTGGGGCCAACGTCCTGACTTTC. Protein product: CAIRGDLSGANVLTF.

The rearrangement joins TRBV5-1 to TRBJ1-1, with D tentatively TRBD1 (6 bases). With 1 base removed from V and 5 bases from J, the gap between germline ends came to 15 bases. The CDR3 consists of 15 residues. Germline loops: CDR1 SGHRS, CDR2 YFSETQ. CDR3 sequence (DNA): TGCGCCAGCAGCTTGATCTTTCAGGGGCGGACTGAAGCTTTCTTT. The encoded protein is CASSLIFQGRTEAFF. Drawing the rest from reference TRBV5-1 and TRBJ1-1, the complete variable domain is KAGVTQTPRYLIKTRGQQVTLSCSPISGHRSVSWYQQTPGQGLQFLFEYFSETQRNKGNFPGRFSGRQFSNSRSEMNVSTLELGDSALYLCASSLIFQGRTEAFFGQGTRLTVV.

This clonotype was recorded many times. The rearrangement uses TRBV20-1 and TRBJ2-7; 8 nucleotides line up with TRBD2. There are 15 residues in the CDR3. Germline lookup yields CDR1 DFQATT and CDR2 SNEGSKA (reference sequence). Unmatched junction bases numbered 8, after V lost 0 bases and J lost 4 bases. CDR3 amino acids: CSARESGGIAYEQYF. CDR3 coding DNA: TGCAGTGCTAGAGAGTCGGGAGGGATTGCGTACGAGCAGTACTTC.

This sequence joins TRBV7-8 and TRBJ2-1; 9 bases align to TRBD1. In germline, CDR1 is SGHVS, CDR2 FQNEAQ. The ends lost 4 bases at V and 4 bases at J; junction bases unmatched: 14. This CDR3 contains 18 residues. CDR3 sequence: CASSSGQGYVSAYNEQFF. CDR3 sequence (DNA): TGTGCCAGCAGCTCCGGACAGGGGTATGTCAGCGCGTACAATGAGCAGTTCTTC.

This clonotype has only a few counts. The chain uses TRBV29-1 and TRBJ2-2; D is unclear. The CDR3 length is 13 residues. CDR1 and CDR2 (germline): SQVTM, ANQGSEA. Trimming removed 4 bases from V and 3 bases from J, with 9 bases in between. The CDR3 spells CSVGRRHTGELFF. DNA of the CDR3: TGCAGCGTTGGTAGACGTCACACCGGGGAGCTGTTTTTT.

The chain couples TRBV20-1 to TRBJ1-5; tentatively, D is TRBD1 (6 bases). The V end was cut by 5 bases, the J end by 0 bases, with 11 bases between. Germline V gene lookup returns CDR1 DFQATT and CDR2 SNEGSKA (reference sequence). CDR3 length: 14 amino acids. CDR3 nucleotides: TGCAGTGCTGCAGGGGACCATAGCAATCAGCCCCAGCATTTT. Encoded protein: CSAAGDHSNQPQHF.

This clonotype was counted only a few times. In nucleotides, the CDR3 is TGTGCCAGCAGTTACGAGGCGGGAGGGGACAATGAGCAGTTCTTC. Its protein product is CASSYEAGGDNEQFF. The chain has TRBV6-5 and TRBJ2-1; 9 bases fit TRBD2. Per the germline V gene, CDR1 is MNHEY and CDR2 is SVGAGI. The CDR3 is 15 amino acids. V gave up 2 bases and J gave up 5 bases; unmatched junction bases: 4.

The rearrangement uses TRBV9 and TRBJ2-1; 7 bases map to TRBD2. The germline V gene has CDR1 SGDLS and CDR2 YYNGEE. The V and J ends lost 3 bases and 0 bases, in that order; junction bases with no gene match: 9. The CDR3 contains 17 residues. CDR3 loop: CASSAGGGLGSYNEQFF. In DNA form, the CDR3 reads TGTGCCAGCAGCGCGGGCGGGGGACTGGGCTCCTACAATGAGCAGTTCTTC.